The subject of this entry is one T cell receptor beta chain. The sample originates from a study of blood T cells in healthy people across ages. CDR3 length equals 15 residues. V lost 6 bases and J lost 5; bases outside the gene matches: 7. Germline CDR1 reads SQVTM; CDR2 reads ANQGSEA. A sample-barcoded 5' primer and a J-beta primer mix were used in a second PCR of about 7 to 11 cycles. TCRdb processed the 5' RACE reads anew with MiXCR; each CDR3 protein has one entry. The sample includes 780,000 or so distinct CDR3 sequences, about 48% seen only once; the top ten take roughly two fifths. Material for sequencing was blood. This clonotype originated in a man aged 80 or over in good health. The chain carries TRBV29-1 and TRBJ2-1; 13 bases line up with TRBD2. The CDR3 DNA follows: TGCAGCGTCTATGCCGGGACTAGCGGGAACAATGAGCAGTTCTTC. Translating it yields CSVYAGTSGNNEQFF.